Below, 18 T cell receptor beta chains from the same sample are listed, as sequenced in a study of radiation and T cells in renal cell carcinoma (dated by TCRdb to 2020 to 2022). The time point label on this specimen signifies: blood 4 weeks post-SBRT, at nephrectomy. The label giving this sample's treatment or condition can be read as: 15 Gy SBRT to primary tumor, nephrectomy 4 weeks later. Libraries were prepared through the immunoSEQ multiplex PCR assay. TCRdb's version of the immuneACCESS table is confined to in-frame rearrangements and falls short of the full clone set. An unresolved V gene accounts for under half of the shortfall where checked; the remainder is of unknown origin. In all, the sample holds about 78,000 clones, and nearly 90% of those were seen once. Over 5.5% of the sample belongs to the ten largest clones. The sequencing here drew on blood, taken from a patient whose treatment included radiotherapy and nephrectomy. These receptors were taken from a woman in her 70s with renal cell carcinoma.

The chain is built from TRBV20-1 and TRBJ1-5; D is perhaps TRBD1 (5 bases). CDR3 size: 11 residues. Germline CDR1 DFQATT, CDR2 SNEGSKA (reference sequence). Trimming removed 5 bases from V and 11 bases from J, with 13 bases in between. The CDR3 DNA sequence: TGCAGTGCTGATGGGGAGGGGTCCCAGCATTTT. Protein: CSADGEGSQHF.

The CDR3 region is CASKRGSTDTQYF. DNA of the CDR3: TGCGCCAGCAAACGAGGGTCCACAGATACGCAGTATTTT. The chain links TRBV5-1 to TRBJ2-3; possibly TRBD2 for D (5 bases). CDR3 length equals 13 residues. Trimming removed 6 bases from V and 2 bases from J, with 10 bases in between. CDR1 and CDR2 (germline): SGHRS, YFSETQ.

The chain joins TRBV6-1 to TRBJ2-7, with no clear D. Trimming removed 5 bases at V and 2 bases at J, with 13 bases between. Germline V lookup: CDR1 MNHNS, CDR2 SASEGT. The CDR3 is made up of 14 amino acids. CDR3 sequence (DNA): TGTGCCAGCAGTAAGGTCCAATCGGCCTACGAGCAGTACTTC. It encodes CASSKVQSAYEQYF.

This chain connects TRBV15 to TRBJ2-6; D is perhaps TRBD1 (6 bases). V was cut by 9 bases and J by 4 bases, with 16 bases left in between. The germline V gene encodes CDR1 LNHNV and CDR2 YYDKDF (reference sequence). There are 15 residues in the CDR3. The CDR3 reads CATLETGSGANVLTF. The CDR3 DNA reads TGTGCCACACTGGAAACAGGGAGCGGGGCCAACGTCCTGACTTTC.

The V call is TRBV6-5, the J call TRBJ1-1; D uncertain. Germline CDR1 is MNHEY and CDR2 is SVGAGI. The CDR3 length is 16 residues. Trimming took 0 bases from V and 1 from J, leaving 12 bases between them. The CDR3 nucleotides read TGTGCCAGCAGTTACTCTTACGCAGCTAGGAACACTGAAGCTTTCTTT. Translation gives CASSYSYAARNTEAFF.

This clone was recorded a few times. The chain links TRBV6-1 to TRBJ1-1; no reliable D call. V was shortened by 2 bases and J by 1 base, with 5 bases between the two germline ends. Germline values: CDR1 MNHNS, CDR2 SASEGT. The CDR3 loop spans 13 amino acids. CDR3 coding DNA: TGTGCCAGCAGTGAAAACAGGAACACTGAAGCTTTCTTT. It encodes CASSENRNTEAFF.

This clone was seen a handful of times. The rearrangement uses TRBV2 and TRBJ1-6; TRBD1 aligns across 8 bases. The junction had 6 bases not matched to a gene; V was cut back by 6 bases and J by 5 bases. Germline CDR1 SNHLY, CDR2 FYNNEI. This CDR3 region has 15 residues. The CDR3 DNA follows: TGTGCCAGCAGGCCCAACAGGGGGAATAATTCACCCCTCCACTTT. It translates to CASRPNRGNNSPLHF.

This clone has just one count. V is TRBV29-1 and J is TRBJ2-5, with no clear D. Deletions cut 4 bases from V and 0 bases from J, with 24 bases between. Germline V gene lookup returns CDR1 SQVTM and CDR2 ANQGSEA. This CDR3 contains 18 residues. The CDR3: CSVGSFRRAVSDQETQYF. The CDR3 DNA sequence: TGCAGCGTTGGATCTTTTCGGCGCGCTGTTTCCGACCAAGAGACCCAGTACTTC.

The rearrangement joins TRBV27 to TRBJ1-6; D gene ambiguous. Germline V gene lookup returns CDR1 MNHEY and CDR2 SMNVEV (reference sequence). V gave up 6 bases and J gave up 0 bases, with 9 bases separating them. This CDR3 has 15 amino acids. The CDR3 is CASRKQSSYNSPLHF. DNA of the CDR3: TGTGCCAGCAGGAAACAGAGCTCCTATAATTCACCCCTCCACTTT.

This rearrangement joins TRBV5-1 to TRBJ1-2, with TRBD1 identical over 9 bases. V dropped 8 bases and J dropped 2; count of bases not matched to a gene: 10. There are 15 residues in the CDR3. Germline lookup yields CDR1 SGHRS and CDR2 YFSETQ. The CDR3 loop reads CASSNYDRGNYGYTF. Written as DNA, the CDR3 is TGCGCCAGTTCAAACTATGACAGGGGGAACTATGGCTACACCTTC.

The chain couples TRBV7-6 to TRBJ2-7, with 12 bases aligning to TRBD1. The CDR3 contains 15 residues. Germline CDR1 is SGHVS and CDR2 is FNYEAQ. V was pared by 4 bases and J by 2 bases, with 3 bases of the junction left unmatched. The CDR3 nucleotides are TGTGCCAGCAGCTGGGGACAGGGGGCGACCTACGAGCAGTACTTC. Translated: CASSWGQGATYEQYF.

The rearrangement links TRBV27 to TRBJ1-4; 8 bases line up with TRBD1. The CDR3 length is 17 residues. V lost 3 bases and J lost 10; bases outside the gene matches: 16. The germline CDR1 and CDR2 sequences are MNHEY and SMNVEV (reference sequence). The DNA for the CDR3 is TGTGCCAGCAGTTTGGTCCCAGGGGGCGGGGGAATAGGAAAACTGTTTTTT. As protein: CASSLVPGGGGIGKLFF.

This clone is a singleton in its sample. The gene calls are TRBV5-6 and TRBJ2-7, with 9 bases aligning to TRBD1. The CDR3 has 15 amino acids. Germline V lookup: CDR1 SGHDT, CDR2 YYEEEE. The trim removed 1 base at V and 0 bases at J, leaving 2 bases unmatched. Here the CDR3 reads CASSLPTGGSYEQYF. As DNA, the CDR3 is TGTGCCAGCAGCTTGCCGACAGGGGGCTCCTACGAGCAGTACTTC.

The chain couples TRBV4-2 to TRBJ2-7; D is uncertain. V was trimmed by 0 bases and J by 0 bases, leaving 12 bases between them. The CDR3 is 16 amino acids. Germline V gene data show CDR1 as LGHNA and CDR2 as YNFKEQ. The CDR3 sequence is CASSQDPGTSSYEQYF. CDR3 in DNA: TGTGCCAGCAGCCAAGATCCAGGCACAAGCTCCTACGAGCAGTACTTC.

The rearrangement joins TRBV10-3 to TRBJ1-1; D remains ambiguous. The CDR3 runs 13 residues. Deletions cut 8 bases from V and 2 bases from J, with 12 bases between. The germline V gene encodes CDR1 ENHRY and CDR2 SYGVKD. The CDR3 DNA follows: TGTGCCATCGCCTCCGGGGTTAACACTGAAGCTTTCTTT. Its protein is CAIASGVNTEAFF.

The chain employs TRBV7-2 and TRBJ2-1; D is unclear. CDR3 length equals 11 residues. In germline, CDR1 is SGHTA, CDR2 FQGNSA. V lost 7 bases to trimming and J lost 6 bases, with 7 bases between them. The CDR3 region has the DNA TGTGCCAGCACCCAGTTCAATGAGCAGTTCTTC. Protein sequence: CASTQFNEQFF.

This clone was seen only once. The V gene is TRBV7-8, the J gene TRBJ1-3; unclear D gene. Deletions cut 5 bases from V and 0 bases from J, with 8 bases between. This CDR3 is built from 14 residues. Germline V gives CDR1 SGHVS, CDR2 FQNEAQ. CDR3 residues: CASSPEVSGNTIYF. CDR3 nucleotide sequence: TGTGCCAGCAGCCCGGAGGTCTCTGGAAACACCATATATTTT.

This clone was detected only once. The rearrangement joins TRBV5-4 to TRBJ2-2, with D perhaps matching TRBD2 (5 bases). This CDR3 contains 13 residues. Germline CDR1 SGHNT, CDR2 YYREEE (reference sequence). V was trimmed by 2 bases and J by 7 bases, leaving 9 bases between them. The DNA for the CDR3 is TGTGCCAGCAGCTTCCGGGGTAGCGGGGAGCTGTTTTTT. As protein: CASSFRGSGELFF.